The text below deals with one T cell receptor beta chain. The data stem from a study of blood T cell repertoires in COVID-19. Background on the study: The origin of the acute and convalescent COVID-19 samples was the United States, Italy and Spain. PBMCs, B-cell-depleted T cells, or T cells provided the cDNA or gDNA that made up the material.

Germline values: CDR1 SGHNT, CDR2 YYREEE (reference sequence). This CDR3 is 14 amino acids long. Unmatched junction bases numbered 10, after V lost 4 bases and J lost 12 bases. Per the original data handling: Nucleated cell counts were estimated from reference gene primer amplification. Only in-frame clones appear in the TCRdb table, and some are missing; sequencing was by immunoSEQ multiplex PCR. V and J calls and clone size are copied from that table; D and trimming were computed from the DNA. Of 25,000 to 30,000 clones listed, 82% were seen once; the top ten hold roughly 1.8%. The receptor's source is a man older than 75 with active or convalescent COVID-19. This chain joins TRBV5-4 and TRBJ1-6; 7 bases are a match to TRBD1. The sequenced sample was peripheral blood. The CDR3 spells CASSADRVPQPLHF. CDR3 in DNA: TGTGCCAGCAGCGCCGACAGGGTCCCGCAACCCCTCCACTTT.